This T cell receptor beta chain was sequenced for a study of T cell repertoires in cytomegalovirus infection. Study summary: It was the public TCR beta signatures that indicated both CMV infection and matching HLA type.

The CDR3 is 15 residues long. Trimming removed 1 base from V and 3 bases from J; junction bases left unmatched: 3. The germline V gene encodes CDR1 SGHTA and CDR2 FQGNSA. With regard to this clonotype: What it binds is unknown.

TCRdb used MiXCR to reprocess the reads, holding one entry per CDR3 protein. Found here are some 350,000 distinct CDR3 sequences, nearly 35% of them singletons; the top ten hold less than 15%. This clonotype was obtained from a human donor in good health (CMV status not recorded). Some clones in this sample may be carry-over from other donors' samples. Sequences were derived from cultured PBMCs, sampled from culture after CMV antigen stimulation. The V gene is TRBV7-2, the J gene TRBJ2-1, with 7 bases that match TRBD2. The CDR3 DNA reads as TGTGCCAGCAGCTTAGGGCCGGGAGGCTACAATGAGCAGTTCTTC. It is translated as CASSLGPGGYNEQFF.